A selection of T cell receptor beta chains follows, all from one sample in a study of PD-1 blockade in classical Hodgkin lymphoma. Only in-frame clones appear in the TCRdb table, and some are missing; sequencing was by immunoSEQ multiplex PCR. Among about 150,000 clones listed, about 81% were seen once. The material sequenced was peripheral blood mononuclear cells (PBMCs), taken before the second cycle of nivolumab. The receptors stem from a human donor with classical Hodgkin lymphoma. CDR3s include the opening cysteine and the closing phenylalanine or tryptophan. D genes are given only for firm matches. The size entry is marked missing in some rows and otherwise reads once, few, many or a size class.

clone size,D gene,J gene,V gene,CDR3 protein,CDR3 DNA
.,.,TRBJ1-5,TRBV6-6,CASSLTGFGNQPQHF,TGTGCCAGCAGTCTCACAGGGTTTGGCAATCAGCCCCAGCATTTT
.,.,TRBJ1-3,TRBV7-9,CASSPGSRRGNTIYF,TGTGCCAGCAGCCCGGGCAGCCGGAGGGGAAACACCATATATTTT
.,TRBD2,TRBJ2-5,TRBV29-1,CSVETSGSETQYF,TGCAGCGTTGAAACTAGCGGGAGTGAGACCCAGTACTTC
.,.,TRBJ2-5,TRBV19,CASSIFIQETQYF,TGTGCCAGTAGTATTTTTATACAAGAGACCCAGTACTTC
.,TRBD1,TRBJ2-7,TRBV5-6,CASSLGPGQGRGQYF,TGTGCCAGCAGCTTGGGACCGGGACAGGGGAGAGGGCAGTACTTC
.,TRBD1,TRBJ1-3,TRBV6-6,CASSSGGSGNTIYF,TGTGCCAGCAGTTCAGGGGGCTCTGGAAACACCATATATTTT
.,.,TRBJ1-3,TRBV5-4,CASSLGSGSGNTIYF,TGTGCCAGCAGCTTGGGTTCAGGGTCTGGAAACACCATATATTTT
many,TRBD1,TRBJ1-2,TRBV5-1,CASSLSRQGANYGYTF,TGCGCCAGCAGCTTGTCTAGACAGGGGGCTAACTATGGCTACACCTTC
.,.,TRBJ1-2,TRBV19,CASSTPSGPWDGYTF,TGTGCCAGTAGTACCCCCTCCGGGCCCTGGGATGGCTACACCTTC
.,.,TRBJ1-1,TRBV7-2,CASSWDKVVTEAFF,TGTGCCAGCAGCTGGGACAAGGTGGTAACTGAAGCTTTCTTT
.,TRBD2,TRBJ2-7,TRBV11-3,CASSLFPGGGYEQYF,TGTGCCAGCAGCTTGTTCCCGGGGGGTGGCTACGAGCAGTACTTC